A single T cell receptor beta chain is shown here with its context. The CDR3 is made up of 16 amino acids. Unmatched junction bases numbered 15, after V lost 6 bases and J lost 8 bases. From germline, CDR1 is LNHDA and CDR2 SQIVND (reference sequence). This sample stems from a study of blood T cell repertoires in COVID-19. Study information: COVID-19 samples, acute and convalescent, were from the United States, Italy and Spain. T cells, B-cell-depleted T cells, or PBMCs provided the cDNA or gDNA that served as material.

As processed by the authors: For nucleated cells, counts were estimated from reference gene primer amplification. The protocol was immunoSEQ multiplex PCR, while the TCRdb copy is restricted to in-frame clones and leaves out a portion. That table supplies the V and J calls and clone size; D and trimming were determined from the DNA. Of around 140,000 clones in the sample, 80% to 90% were seen once. This sequence was found in a woman in her fifties or sixties with active or convalescent COVID-19. Sequencing was performed on peripheral blood. The chain recombines TRBV19 with TRBJ2-1; 8 positions agree with TRBD1. CDR3 loop: CASRAQGARLGDEQFF. DNA of the CDR3: TGTGCCAGTAGAGCGCAGGGGGCGCGGTTAGGCGATGAGCAGTTCTTC. The whole variable domain, remainder taken from reference TRBV19 and TRBJ2-1, is DGGITQSPKYLFRKEGQNVTLSCEQNLNHDAMYWYRQDPGQGLRLIYYSQIVNDFQKGDIAEGYSVSREKKESFPLTVTSAQKNPTAFYLCASRAQGARLGDEQFFGPGTRLTVL.